A single sample is the source of the 8 T cell receptor beta chains below, sequenced in a study of T cell repertoires in cytomegalovirus infection. Which antigens these TCRs recognize remains unknown. TCRdb re-analysed the reads in MiXCR, keeping a single row per CDR3 protein. The repertoire has about 500,000 distinct CDR3 sequences, 33% of them found once; the top ten carry roughly 16%. Material: cultured PBMCs, obtained from culture after CMV antigen stimulation. All receptors come from a human donor in good health (CMV status not recorded). Some clones in this sample may be carry-over from other donors' samples.

The J gene is TRBJ1-5, the V gene TRBV12-3 or TRBV12-4, with TRBD1 as a possible D gene (6 bases). This CDR3 has 15 residues. Trimming cost V 10 bases and J 7 bases, with 23 bases left between them. CDR3 sequence: CATAAGDYAWQPQHF. In DNA, the CDR3 is TGTGCCACGGCGGCAGGGGACTATGCATGGCAGCCCCAGCATTTT.

This clonotype was picked up a small number of times. V is TRBV27 and J is TRBJ2-2, with 8 bases lining up with TRBD1. V trimming: 5 bases; J trimming: 6 bases; junction bases outside the gene matches: 14. This CDR3 has 17 amino acids. Germline CDR1 MNHEY, CDR2 SMNVEV (reference sequence). Here the CDR3 DNA reads TGTGCCAGCAGTCCGGACAGGGTTTTGTTTAGGGCCGGGGAGCTGTTTTTT. Translation: CASSPDRVLFRAGELFF.

This chain links TRBV24-1 with TRBJ2-5; 10 positions agree with TRBD1. This CDR3 is 15 amino acids long. The V segment lost 3 bases and the J segment 4 bases; nucleotides outside the gene matches: 4. Per germline, CDR1 KGHDR and CDR2 SFDVKD. This CDR3 reads CATSDDRDRGETQYF. The CDR3 DNA reads as TGTGCCACCAGTGATGACCGGGACAGGGGAGAGACCCAGTACTTC.

The chain links TRBV20-1 to TRBJ2-1; 10 bases fit TRBD2. This CDR3 is built from 13 residues. V was pared by 3 bases and J by 11 bases, with 7 bases of the junction left unmatched. Germline V gene sequence: CDR1 DFQATT, CDR2 SNEGSKA (reference sequence). DNA of the CDR3: TGCAGTGCTAGGGCTAGCGGGAGTCCGCAGCAGTTCTTC. The encoded protein is CSARASGSPQQFF.

The rearrangement uses TRBV27 and TRBJ2-1; 12 nucleotides line up with TRBD2. The junction had 8 bases not matched to a gene; V was cut back by 5 bases and J by 6 bases. The CDR3 runs 16 residues. Germline loops: CDR1 MNHEY, CDR2 SMNVEV (reference sequence). CDR3 bases: TGTGCCAGCAGTGCCCTGGGACTAGCGGGCCCCAATGAGCAGTTCTTC. Residues: CASSALGLAGPNEQFF.

The J gene is TRBJ2-1, the V gene TRBV28; 12 bases fit TRBD2. The V gene end was trimmed by 5 bases and the J gene end by 8 bases; junction bases not matched to a gene: 13. Looked up from germline, CDR1 is MDHEN and CDR2 is SYDVKM. CDR3 length: 17 residues. CDR3 region: CASSLGPLAGGSDEQFF. The CDR3 DNA sequence: TGTGCCAGCAGTCTGGGACCACTAGCGGGAGGCTCAGATGAGCAGTTCTTC. The variable domain in full, completed from reference TRBV28 and TRBJ2-1, reads DVKVTQSSRYLVKRTGEKVFLECVQDMDHENMFWYRQDPGLGLRLIYFSYDVKMKEKGDIPEGYSVSREKKERFSLILESASTNQTSMYLCASSLGPLAGGSDEQFFGPGTRLTVL.

The V gene is TRBV7-8, the J gene TRBJ2-2, with D perhaps matching TRBD1 (6 bases). The CDR3 runs 16 residues. The germline V gene encodes CDR1 SGHVS and CDR2 FQNEAQ. Trimming cost V 5 bases and J 0 bases, with 13 bases left between them. The DNA of the CDR3 is TGTGCCAGCAGCCGCCGACAGGTAGCGAACACCGGGGAGCTGTTTTTT. Translating gives CASSRRQVANTGELFF.

This clonotype was recorded only once. This sequence joins TRBV28 and TRBJ1-4, with 9 bases lining up with TRBD1. The CDR3 consists of 16 residues. Germline CDR1 MDHEN, CDR2 SYDVKM. With 5 bases clipped from V and 0 bases from J, the junction kept 4 bases outside the gene matches. CDR3 in DNA: TGTGCCAGCAGTAAGGGACAGGGAACAACTAATGAAAAACTGTTTTTT. Amino acids: CASSKGQGTTNEKLFF.